This is a list of T cell receptor beta chains from one sample in a study of cytomegalovirus exposure and HLA in healthy donors. The table came from immunoSEQ multiplex PCR; TCRdb's copy has only in-frame clones and leaves some out. The table lists fewer than 150,000 clones, 70% to 80% of them singletons. Sequences were obtained from PBMCs. The receptors stem from a man younger than 30 in good health and CMV-seronegative. Each CDR3 is given with its conserved first and last residue. D genes are given only for firm matches. Part of the rows lack a size; the others show once, few, many or a class for expanded clones.

J gene,D gene,V gene,clone size,CDR3 protein,CDR3 DNA
TRBJ1-6,TRBD1,TRBV5-1,NA,CASSQTGFSSPLHF,TGCGCCAGCAGCCAGACAGGGTTTAGTTCACCCCTCCACTTT
TRBJ1-6,NA,TRBV7-2,NA,CASSLGGLGTNSPLHF,TGTGCCAGCAGCTTAGGTGGTTTGGGGACAAATTCACCCCTCCACTTT
TRBJ2-6,NA,TRBV5-1,NA,CASSLYSGSGANVLTF,TGCGCCAGCAGCTTGTATTCGGGCTCTGGGGCCAACGTCCTGACTTTC
TRBJ2-5,TRBD2,TRBV10-2,NA,CASSESQTSGRAEGQETQYF,TGCGCCAGCAGTGAGTCACAGACTAGCGGGAGGGCCGAAGGCCAAGAGACCCAGTACTTC
TRBJ1-2,TRBD1,TRBV6-5,NA,CASRIGGTGADGYTF,TGTGCCAGCAGAATAGGAGGGACAGGGGCGGATGGCTACACCTTC
TRBJ1-1,NA,TRBV14,NA,CASSQGGNTEAFF,TGTGCCAGCAGCCAGGGGGGAAACACTGAAGCTTTCTTT
TRBJ1-4,TRBD1,TRBV27,NA,CASSPRQGGYEKLFF,TGTGCCAGCAGTCCCCGACAGGGAGGATATGAAAAACTGTTTTTT
TRBJ1-2,TRBD1,TRBV19,NA,CASSPPTGEGDYGYTF,TGTGCCAGTAGTCCACCAACAGGGGAAGGTGACTATGGCTACACCTTC
TRBJ2-3,TRBD1,TRBV2,NA,CASSTGTGGTDTQYF,TGTGCCAGCTCTACGGGGACAGGGGGCACAGATACGCAGTATTTT
TRBJ1-5,NA,TRBV7-2,NA,CASSDFGQYSNQPQHF,TGTGCCAGCAGCGATTTTGGCCAATATAGCAATCAGCCCCAGCATTTT
TRBJ1-3,TRBD1,TRBV5-1,few,CASSHHGTGGTNTIYF,TGCGCCAGCAGCCATCACGGGACAGGGGGAACGAACACCATATATTTT
TRBJ2-7,TRBD2,TRBV13,NA,CASSLVGGFNEQYF,TGTGCCAGCAGCCTCGTGGGGGGGTTCAACGAGCAGTACTTC
TRBJ1-2,NA,TRBV2,NA,CASSTGAGVHYTF,TGTGCCAGCAGTACAGGTGCAGGGGTTCACTACACCTTC
TRBJ2-1,TRBD1,TRBV7-8,NA,CASSVEPGQGENEQFF,TGTGCCAGCAGCGTAGAGCCGGGACAGGGCGAAAATGAGCAGTTCTTC
TRBJ1-2,NA,TRBV18,NA,CASSSMGLPDLGYTF,TGTGCCAGCTCATCTATGGGACTGCCAGATCTGGGCTACACCTTC
TRBJ2-2,TRBD1,TRBV4-2,NA,CASSTGVTGGELFF,TGTGCCAGCAGCACAGGGGTGACGGGCGGGGAGCTGTTTTTT
TRBJ2-7,TRBD1,TRBV18,NA,CASSPRQGTYEQYF,TGTGCCAGCTCCCCACGACAGGGAACCTACGAGCAGTACTTC
TRBJ2-7,NA,TRBV5-6,NA,CASSLSYSYEQYF,TGTGCCAGCAGCTTGTCGTACTCCTACGAGCAGTACTTC
TRBJ2-3,TRBD2,TRBV6-4,NA,CASNSPGLAGSTYTDTQYF,TGTGCCAGCAATAGCCCGGGACTAGCGGGGTCGACCTACACAGATACGCAGTATTTT
TRBJ2-2,NA,TRBV7-2,NA,CASMDRAGATGELFF,TGTGCCAGCATGGACAGGGCGGGGGCCACCGGGGAGCTGTTTTTT
TRBJ2-7,NA,TRBV5-4,NA,CASSPPGRFNEQYF,TGTGCCAGCAGCCCCCCCGGCAGGTTCAACGAGCAGTACTTC
TRBJ2-1,TRBD2,TRBV29-1,NA,CSVTRTSGYSQFF,TGCAGCGTTACCCGGACTAGCGGGTATTCGCAGTTCTTC
TRBJ2-5,NA,TRBV18,NA,CASSPPWQSQETQYF,TGTGCCAGCTCACCACCGTGGCAGTCCCAAGAGACCCAGTACTTC
TRBJ2-3,TRBD1,TRBV29-1,NA,CSVLHGQGLKDTQYF,TGCAGCGTCCTTCACGGACAGGGTTTGAAAGATACGCAGTATTTT
TRBJ2-7,NA,TRBV7-2,NA,CASSLPTPVSYEQYF,TGTGCCAGCAGCTTACCGACTCCTGTCTCCTACGAGCAGTACTTC
TRBJ1-2,NA,TRBV6-1,few,CASRRARVYGYTF,TGTGCCAGCAGGCGGGCGAGGGTCTATGGCTACACCTTC
TRBJ2-3,NA,TRBV5-1,NA,CASALGAIPSTDTQYF,TGCGCCAGCGCGTTAGGGGCGATCCCTAGCACAGATACGCAGTATTTT
TRBJ2-7,NA,TRBV19,once,CASSGPGWYEQYF,TGTGCCAGTAGTGGGCCGGGGTGGTACGAGCAGTACTTC
TRBJ2-1,NA,TRBV4-2,NA,CASSPRDLPYNEQFF,TGTGCCAGCAGCCCACGGGACTTACCGTACAATGAGCAGTTCTTC